This TCR beta chain emerged from a study of tumor-infiltrating lymphocytes in primary liver carcinoma. Researchers drew blood RNA from unsorted whole blood and extracted germline DNA as well. Collection of around 4 milliliters of peripheral blood took place before surgery. The sample holds many counts of this clonotype. What it binds is not known. Study-wide results and caveats: Tumor region pairs showed greater overlap than either tumor-adjacent or tumor-blood pairs did. Comparison of CD4+ and CD8+ repertoires was precluded by bulk unsorted samples.

TCR beta cDNA was prepared out of 450 to 500 ng total RNA by means of a constant-region primer. Library construction for TCR beta comprised three nested multiplex PCR rounds performed with slightly modified ARM-PCR. TRBV1-TRBV30 forward primers paired with a C-beta reverse primer were used in the first two PCR rounds, which ran roughly 10 cycles each. TCRdb called the multiplex PCR reads again in MiXCR, with one record for every CDR3 protein. The sample holds 250,000 to 400,000 distinct CDR3 sequences, 60% to 80% seen once. Trimming shortened V by 2 bases and J by 5 bases, and 6 bases separated the two germline ends. The germline gives CDR1 SGHNT, CDR2 YENEEA. The CDR3 is 13 amino acids.

Sequenced material: peripheral blood. This sequence was found in a man aged 40-49 years with primary liver carcinoma and hepatitis B virus infection. The rearrangement links TRBV11-3 to TRBJ2-2; no definite D call. CDR3 DNA: TGTGCCAGCAGCTTATCGGCGACCGGGGAGCTGTTTTTT. Translating it yields CASSLSATGELFF. Looking up the rest from reference TRBV11-3 and TRBJ2-2 gives the full variable domain: EAGVVQSPRYKIIEKKQPVAFWCNPISGHNTLYWYLQNLGQGPELLIRYENEEAVDDSQLPKDRFSAERLKGVDSTLKIQPAELGDSAVYLCASSLSATGELFFGEGSRLTVL.